This TCR beta chain emerged from a study of cytomegalovirus exposure and HLA in healthy donors. Findings and limits, study-wide: As immune exposure information, only CMV serostatus was available. DRB1 showed the most TCR associations and HLA-C the fewest in a later analysis, as rates varied by HLA locus.

The study ran its PCR with 60 Vbeta and 13 Jbeta primers. Generated by immunoSEQ multiplex PCR, the TCRdb table keeps only in-frame clones and is missing some. The table includes just over 150,000 clones, roughly four fifths detected once. Unmatched junction bases numbered 12, after V lost 7 bases and J lost 9 bases. This CDR3 region has 14 residues. Germline loops: CDR1 SNHLY, CDR2 FYNNEI. Remarks on this clone: The target antigen is unknown.

This sequence originates from a woman between 35 and 50 years old in good health and CMV-seronegative. The specimen was PBMCs. The V and J genes are TRBV2 and TRBJ1-5; 7 nucleotides line up with TRBD1. Here the CDR3 reads CASTQTDRVSPQHF. DNA for the CDR3: TGTGCCAGCACCCAAACCGACAGGGTGTCGCCCCAGCATTTT.